Included here is one TCR beta chain sequence, with context. TCRdb's table, derived via immunoSEQ multiplex PCR, lists solely in-frame clones and lacks some. Found here are 100,000 to 150,000 clones, approximately 68% of them singletons; the top ten hold 2% to 2.5%. The source of the sample is a study of blood T cell repertoires in COVID-19. The CDR3 runs 15 residues. CDR1 is SGHTA, CDR2 FQGNSA, per germline. The V and J ends lost 5 bases and 5 bases, in that order; junction bases with no gene match: 8. The sample was peripheral blood. The genes are TRBV7-2 and TRBJ2-1; 8 positions agree with TRBD1. This TCR was sampled from a woman in her 70s with acute or convalescent COVID-19. CDR3 region: CASSLTGTGDNEQFF. CDR3 sequence (DNA): TGTGCCAGCAGCCTCACCGGGACAGGCGACAATGAGCAGTTCTTC.